Below, one TCR beta chain is given with its context. Its antigen is not known. CD45RO-negative CD8 cells positively selected for CCR7 made up the naive population, which excluded terminally differentiated effector memory CD45RA+ cells. This specimen comes from a study of shared clonotypes between healthy human individuals. Study background: Aged 18 to 49, the donors were a couple of women and a few men.

Profiled with immunoSEQ multiplex PCR; TCRdb holds only in-frame clones, not every one. The repertoire holds about 700,000 clones, with 92% as singletons. The study's findings and limits: Generation of non-shared clonotypes was less probable than generation of clonotypes shared by all four donors. Rarefaction demonstrated incomplete sorted-subset sequencing despite large depth.

Trimming stripped 4 bases from V and 3 bases from J, with 11 bases between. The CDR3 consists of 14 residues. Germline CDR1 SGDLS, CDR2 YYNGEE. The sample consisted of naive CD8+ T cells sorted from blood. The chain is built from TRBV9 and TRBJ1-3, with a weak D call TRBD1 (5 bases). The receptor comes from a man aged 25-45 years in good health. The CDR3: CASSPRDGGNTIYF. CDR3 sequence (DNA): TGTGCCAGCAGCCCCCGGGACGGTGGAAACACCATATATTTT.